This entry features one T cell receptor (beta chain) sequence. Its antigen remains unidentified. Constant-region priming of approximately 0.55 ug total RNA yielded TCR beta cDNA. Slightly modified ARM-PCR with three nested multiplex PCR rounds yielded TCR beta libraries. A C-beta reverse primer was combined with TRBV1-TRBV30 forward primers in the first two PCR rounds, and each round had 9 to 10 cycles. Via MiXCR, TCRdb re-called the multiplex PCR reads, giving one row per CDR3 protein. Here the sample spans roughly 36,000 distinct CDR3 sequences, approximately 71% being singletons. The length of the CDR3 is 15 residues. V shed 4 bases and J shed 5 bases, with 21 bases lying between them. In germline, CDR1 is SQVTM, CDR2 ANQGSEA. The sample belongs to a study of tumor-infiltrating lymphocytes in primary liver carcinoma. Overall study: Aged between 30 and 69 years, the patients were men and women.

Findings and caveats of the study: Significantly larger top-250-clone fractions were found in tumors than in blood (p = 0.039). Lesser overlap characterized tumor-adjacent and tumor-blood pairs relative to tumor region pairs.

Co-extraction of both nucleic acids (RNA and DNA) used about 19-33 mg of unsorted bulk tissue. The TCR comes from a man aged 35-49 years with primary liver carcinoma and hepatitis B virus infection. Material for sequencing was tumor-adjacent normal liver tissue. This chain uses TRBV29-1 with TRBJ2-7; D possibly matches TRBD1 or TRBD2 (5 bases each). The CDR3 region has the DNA TGCAGCGTTGCGAGTGGATGGGGGACGCCCCACGAGCAGTACTTC. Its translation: CSVASGWGTPHEQYF.